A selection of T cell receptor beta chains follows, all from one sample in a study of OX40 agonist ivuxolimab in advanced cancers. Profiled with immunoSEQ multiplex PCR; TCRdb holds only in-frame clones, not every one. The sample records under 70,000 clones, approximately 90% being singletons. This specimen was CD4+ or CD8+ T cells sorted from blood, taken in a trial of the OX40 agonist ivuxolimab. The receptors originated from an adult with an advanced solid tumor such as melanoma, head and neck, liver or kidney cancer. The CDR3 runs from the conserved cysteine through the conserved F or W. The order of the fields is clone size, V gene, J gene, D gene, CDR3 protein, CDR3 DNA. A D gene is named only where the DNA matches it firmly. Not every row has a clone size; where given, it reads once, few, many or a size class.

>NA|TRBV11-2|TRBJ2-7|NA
CASSLVAGSSYEQYF
TGTGCCAGCAGCTTAGTAGCAGGGAGCTCCTACGAGCAGTACTTC
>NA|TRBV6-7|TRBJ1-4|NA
CASSPLEGAHGATNEKLFF
TGTGCCAGCAGTCCGTTAGAAGGGGCGCATGGGGCAACTAATGAAAAACTGTTTTTT
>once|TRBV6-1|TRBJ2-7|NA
CASSEAWAGSYYEQYF
TGTGCCAGCAGTGAAGCCTGGGCAGGGAGTTACTACGAGCAGTACTTC
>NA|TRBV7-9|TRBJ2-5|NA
CATREGGQETQYF
TGTGCGACCCGTGAGGGGGGGCAAGAGACCCAGTACTTC
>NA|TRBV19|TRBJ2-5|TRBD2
CAVGGLAGSDTQYF
TGTGCCGTTGGCGGGCTAGCGGGGTCCGATACCCAGTACTTC
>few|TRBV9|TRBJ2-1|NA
CASSPQSGSFHNEQFF
TGTGCCAGCAGCCCCCAGTCCGGTTCGTTTCACAATGAGCAGTTCTTC
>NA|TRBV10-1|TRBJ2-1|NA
CASSDKNTANVFF
TGCGCCAGCAGTGATAAGAACACAGCCAACGTGTTCTTC
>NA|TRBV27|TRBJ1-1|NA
CASSLTLMNTEAFF
TGTGCCAGCAGTTTGACACTTATGAACACTGAAGCTTTCTTT
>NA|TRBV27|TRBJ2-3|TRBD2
CASSSTGLGSGDTQYF
TGTGCCAGCAGTTCGACTGGACTAGGGAGCGGAGATACGCAGTATTTT
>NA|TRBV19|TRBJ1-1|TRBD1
CASSPRQGLNTEAFF
TGTGCCAGTAGTCCCCGACAGGGGTTGAACACTGAAGCTTTCTTT
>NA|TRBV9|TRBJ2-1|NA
CASSVVQGYEQFF
TGTGCCAGCAGCGTAGTTCAGGGGTATGAGCAGTTCTTC
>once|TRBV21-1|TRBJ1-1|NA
CASSSGNWDLNTEAFF
TGTGCCAGCAGCTCGGGAAATTGGGATTTGAACACTGAAGCTTTCTTT
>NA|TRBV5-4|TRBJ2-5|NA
CASTGGGGETQYF
TGTGCCAGCACCGGAGGGGGCGGTGAGACCCAGTACTTC
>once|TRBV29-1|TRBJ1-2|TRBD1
CSDTTGGGYGYTF
TGCAGCGACACGACAGGGGGAGGCTATGGCTACACCTTC
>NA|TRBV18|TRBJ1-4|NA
CASSQARVWDEKLFF
TGTGCCAGCTCCCAGGCGAGGGTTTGGGATGAAAAACTGTTTTTT
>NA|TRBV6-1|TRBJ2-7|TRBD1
CASSKQGSSYEQYF
TGTGCCAGCAGTAAACAGGGGAGCTCCTACGAGCAGTACTTC